This T cell receptor beta chain was recovered during a study of low-dose radiotherapy and immunotherapy resistance in tumors. Specified time point: before trial treatment. TRAV- and TRBV-specific primers were used for first-strand cDNA, which covered alpha and beta chains. Over around 19 PCR cycles, TCRs were amplified from a constant-region primer and V-primer adapter. TCRdb ran MiXCR on the reads and lists one entry per CDR3 protein. The table has tens of thousands of distinct CDR3 sequences, about 20% seen once. The CDR3 runs 16 residues. Trimming left V 5 bases short and J 0 bases short, with 14 bases between. The V gene's germline CDR1 is SGHNT and CDR2 YENEEA. This clonotype showed up many times.

This chain uses TRBV11-3 with TRBJ1-3, with a possible D match to TRBD1 (5 bases). The source was PBMCs, collected before treatment. This clonotype originated in a male donor with prostate cancer. The CDR3 loop reads CASSLGRGPSGNTIYF. CDR3 in DNA: TGTGCCAGCAGCCTCGGACGGGGACCCTCTGGAAACACCATATATTTT.